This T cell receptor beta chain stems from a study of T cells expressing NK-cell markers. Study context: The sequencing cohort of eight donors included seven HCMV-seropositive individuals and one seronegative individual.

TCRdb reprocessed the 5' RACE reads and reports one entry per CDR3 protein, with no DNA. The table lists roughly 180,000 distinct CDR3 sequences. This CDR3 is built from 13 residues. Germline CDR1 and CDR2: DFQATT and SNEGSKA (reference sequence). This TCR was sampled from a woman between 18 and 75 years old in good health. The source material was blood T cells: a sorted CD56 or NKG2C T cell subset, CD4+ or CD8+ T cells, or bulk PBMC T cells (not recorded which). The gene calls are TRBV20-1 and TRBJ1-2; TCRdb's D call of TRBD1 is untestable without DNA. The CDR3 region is CSARYPGDYGYTF.